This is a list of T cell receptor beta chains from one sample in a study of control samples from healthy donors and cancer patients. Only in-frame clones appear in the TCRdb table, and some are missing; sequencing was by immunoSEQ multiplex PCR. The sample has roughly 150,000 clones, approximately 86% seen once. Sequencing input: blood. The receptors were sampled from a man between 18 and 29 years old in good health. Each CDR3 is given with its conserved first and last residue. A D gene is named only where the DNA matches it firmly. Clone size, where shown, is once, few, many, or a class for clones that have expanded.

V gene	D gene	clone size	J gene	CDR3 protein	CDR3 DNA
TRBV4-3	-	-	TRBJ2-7	CASSQVIGYEQYF	TGCGCCAGCAGCCAAGTAATAGGGTACGAGCAGTACTTC
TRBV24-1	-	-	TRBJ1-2	CATSSGYGGYTF	TGTGCCACCAGTAGCGGGTACGGTGGCTACACCTTC
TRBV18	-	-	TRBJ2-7	CASSPISSSSYEQYF	TGTGCCAGCTCACCAATTAGCTCGAGCTCCTACGAGCAGTACTTC
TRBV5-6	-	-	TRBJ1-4	CASSFAKTPNEKLFF	TGTGCCAGCAGCTTCGCGAAGACCCCTAATGAAAAACTGTTTTTT
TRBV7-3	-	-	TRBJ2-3	CASSLLGSTDTQYF	TGTGCCAGCAGCTTACTCGGCAGCACAGATACGCAGTATTTT
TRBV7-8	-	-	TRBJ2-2	CASSPRGQTGELFF	TGTGCCAGCAGCCCGAGAGGCCAAACCGGGGAGCTGTTTTTT
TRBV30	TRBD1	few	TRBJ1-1	CAWSRDRTFTEAFF	TGTGCCTGGAGCCGGGACAGGACATTCACTGAAGCTTTCTTT
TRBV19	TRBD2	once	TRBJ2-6	CASSPKGTSGGFSGANVLTF	TGTGCCAGTAGTCCAAAGGGGACTAGCGGGGGGTTCTCTGGGGCCAACGTCCTGACTTTC
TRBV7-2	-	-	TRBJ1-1	CASSPVGRAYTEAFF	TGTGCCAGCAGCCCGGTCGGCAGGGCGTACACTGAAGCTTTCTTT
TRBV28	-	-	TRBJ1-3	CASSLGIGGSSGNTIYF	TGTGCCAGCAGTTTAGGGATCGGGGGTTCCTCTGGAAACACCATATATTTT